The T cell receptor (beta chain) under discussion was sequenced for a study of T cell repertoires in cytomegalovirus infection. Study at large: Used in the study were CMV epitopes, some recently identified and HLA-C-restricted, others well-studied and HLA-B-restricted. Carrying CMV and the relevant HLA type showed in public TCR beta signatures. Study results and limitations: The ex vivo response was dominated by HLA-C-restricted CMV-specific TCR beta clonotypes.

TCRdb redid the calling of the reads with MiXCR, one entry per CDR3 protein. The top ten clones hold over 15% of a sample with hundreds of thousands of distinct CDR3 sequences, roughly a third of them seen once. This clonotype was seen only a few times. Its cognate antigen is unknown. The CDR3 has 13 residues. Germline assignment: CDR1 LNHDA and CDR2 SQIVND (reference sequence). The ends were cut back, 6 bases at V and 4 bases at J, with 11 bases in the middle. The rearrangement uses TRBV19 and TRBJ2-3, with a tentative D call TRBD2 (6 bases). Sequenced here: cultured PBMCs, sampled from culture after CMV antigen stimulation. The receptor was derived from a human donor in good health (CMV status not recorded). Some clones in this sample may be carry-over from other donors' samples. The DNA of the CDR3 is TGTGCCAGTAGCGGGAGAGGGGCAGATACGCAGTATTTT. It is translated as CASSGRGADTQYF. The variable domain in full, with the rest retrieved from reference TRBV19 and TRBJ2-3, is DGGITQSPKYLFRKEGQNVTLSCEQNLNHDAMYWYRQDPGQGLRLIYYSQIVNDFQKGDIAEGYSVSREKKESFPLTVTSAQKNPTAFYLCASSGRGADTQYFGPGTRLTVL.